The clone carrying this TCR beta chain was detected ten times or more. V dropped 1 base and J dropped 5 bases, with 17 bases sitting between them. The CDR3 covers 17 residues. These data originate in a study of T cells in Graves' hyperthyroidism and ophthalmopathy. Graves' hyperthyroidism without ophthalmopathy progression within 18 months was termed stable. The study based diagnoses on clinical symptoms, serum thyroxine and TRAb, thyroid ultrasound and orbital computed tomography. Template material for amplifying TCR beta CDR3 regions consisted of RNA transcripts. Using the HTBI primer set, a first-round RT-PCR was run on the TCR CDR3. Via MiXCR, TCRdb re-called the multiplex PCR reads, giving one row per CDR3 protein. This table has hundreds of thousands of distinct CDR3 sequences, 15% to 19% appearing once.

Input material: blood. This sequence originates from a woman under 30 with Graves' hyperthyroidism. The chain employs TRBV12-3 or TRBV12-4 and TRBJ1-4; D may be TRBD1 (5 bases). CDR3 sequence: CASSLGGAVSRNEKLFF. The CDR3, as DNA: TGTGCCAGCAGTTTAGGTGGGGCAGTCTCCCGCAATGAAAAACTGTTTTTT.